The clone carrying this T cell receptor (beta chain) was observed a single time. There are 13 residues in the CDR3. Germline V gives CDR1 MDHEN, CDR2 SYDVKM. The ends were cut back, 2 bases at V and 4 bases at J, with 8 bases in the middle. This sample was included in a study of T cells after posttransplantation cyclophosphamide. Assay used: immunoSEQ multiplex PCR; TCRdb lists only in-frame clones, some missing. This table has tens of thousands of clones, 93% appearing once. The sequenced sample consisted of PBMCs. The chain has TRBV28 and TRBJ1-2; D not certain. The sequence came from a woman in her thirties in good health and a related stem cell transplant donor. The CDR3 DNA reads as TGTGCCAGCAGTTTAGGAACAGTCTATGGCTACACCTTC. Its translation: CASSLGTVYGYTF.